This TCR beta chain was sequenced for a study of shared clonotypes between healthy human individuals. In the study overall: Ranging from 18 to 49 in age, donors were two women and three men. Researchers assigned three CD4 naive, three CD4 memory, two CD8 naive and one CD8 memory plate to each donor. General observations from the study: Compared with clonotypes that all four donors shared, non-shared clonotypes had lower generation probabilities. Only blood underwent sampling, and tissue repertoires likely differ.

Trimming stripped 7 bases from V and 6 bases from J, with 18 bases between. This CDR3 contains 14 residues. Germline V gene sequence: CDR1 MDHEN, CDR2 SYDVKM. Profiled with immunoSEQ multiplex PCR; TCRdb holds only in-frame clones, not every one. The table includes 2 million to 2.5 million clones, 85% to 95% detected once. As for this clone: As yet, its antigen is unknown.

The sequencing input was naive CD4+ T cells sorted from blood. Regarding subset: CD45RA+ positively selected. The genes are TRBV28 and TRBJ2-5, with a possible D match to TRBD1 (6 bases). The source is a man aged 18 to 30 in good health. The CDR3 loop is CASKALGGMQTQYF. The CDR3 coding sequence is TGTGCCAGCAAAGCTCTAGGGGGAATGCAGACCCAGTACTTC.